Below are 19 T cell receptor beta chains sequenced from a single sample in a study of T-cell memory formation after mild COVID-19. One entry per CDR3 protein, called by TCRdb with MiXCR from the 5' RACE reads. This table holds fewer than 250,000 distinct CDR3 sequences, 15% found once. Input material: PBMCs or a T cell subset sorted from them (not recorded which). These receptors all come from an adult woman who had mild COVID-19 (a few samples of this study predate the infection). Cell type and time point are not known.

The rearrangement uses TRBV27 and TRBJ2-4, with 10 bases matching TRBD1. Germline CDR1 is MNHEY and CDR2 is SMNVEV (reference sequence). This CDR3 comprises 14 residues. V trimming: 5 bases; J trimming: 5 bases; junction bases outside the gene matches: 3. The CDR3 region has the DNA TGTGCCAGCAGTCCCGGACAGGGGGAAAACATTCAGTACTTC. Translation gives CASSPGQGENIQYF.

This clonotype has only a few counts. The chain links TRBV9 to TRBJ2-1; TRBD2 matches 15 bases. This CDR3 is built from 20 residues. Trimming at V came to 0 bases and at J to 4 bases, leaving 11 bases not matched to a gene. CDR1 is SGDLS, CDR2 YYNGEE, per germline. As DNA, the CDR3 is TGTGCCAGCAGCGTAGGTCCCGGGGGGACTAGCGGGGGGCCTTACAATGAGCAGTTCTTC. Translated, it gives CASSVGPGGTSGGPYNEQFF.

This clonotype was seen ten or more times. The J gene is TRBJ2-7, the V gene TRBV15; D gene ambiguous. This CDR3 is built from 15 residues. Germline V gene data show CDR1 as LNHNV and CDR2 as YYDKDF (reference sequence). Trimming pared 9 bases from V and 0 bases from J, leaving 18 bases between. CDR3 in DNA: TGTGCCACTACTGTGACTGACGGTCTCTCCTACGAGCAGTACTTC. This sequence encodes CATTVTDGLSYEQYF.

This clonotype was detected only a few times. The V call is TRBV14, the J call TRBJ2-1; either TRBD1 or TRBD2 may fit D (5 bases each). CDR1 is SGHDN, CDR2 FVKESK, per germline. V was pared by 5 bases and J by 10 bases, with 15 bases between. The CDR3 consists of 13 residues. The CDR3 is CASSSREQREQFF. CDR3 in DNA: TGTGCCAGCAGCAGCAGGGAGCAAAGGGAGCAGTTCTTC. The full variable domain, in which reference TRBV14 and TRBJ2-1 provide the parts outside the CDR3, is EAGVTQFPSHSVIEKGQTVTLRCDPISGHDNLYWYRRVMGKEIKFLLHFVKESKQDESGMPNNRFLAERTGGTYSTLKVQPAELEDSGVYFCASSSREQREQFFGPGTRLTVL.

The chain has TRBV24-1 and TRBJ2-5; the match to TRBD2 covers 9 bases. The CDR3 covers 15 residues. Germline CDR1 is KGHDR and CDR2 is SFDVKD. Losses at the gene ends were 1 base for V and 4 bases for J; bases not matched to a gene: 3. CDR3 bases: TGTGCCACCAGTGATTTTACAGCGGGAGGAGAGACCCAGTACTTC. Translating gives CATSDFTAGGETQYF.

The genes are TRBV29-1 and TRBJ2-1; 7 nucleotides match TRBD2. V gave up 7 bases and J gave up 1 base; unmatched junction bases: 10. Germline V gene sequence: CDR1 SQVTM, CDR2 ANQGSEA. CDR3 length: 15 amino acids. The CDR3 here is CSAQSGGRSYNEQFF. The CDR3 DNA is TGCAGCGCCCAAAGTGGCGGGAGATCCTACAATGAGCAGTTCTTC.

The V gene is TRBV29-1, the J gene TRBJ1-5, with 9 bases matching TRBD1. Trimming at V came to 7 bases and at J to 7 bases, leaving 5 bases not matched to a gene. This CDR3 is 12 amino acids long. The germline CDR1 and CDR2 sequences are SQVTM and ANQGSEA. DNA of the CDR3: TGCAGCGCGGGGACAGGGAGACAGCCCCAGCATTTT. Its protein is CSAGTGRQPQHF.

This chain links TRBV12-3 or TRBV12-4 with TRBJ2-2; the D is unclear. Trimming took 6 bases from V and 5 from J, leaving 7 bases between them. CDR3 length: 12 residues. Here the CDR3 DNA reads TGTGCCAGCAGGATTGGGACCGGGGAGCTGTTTTTT. It translates to CASRIGTGELFF.

The V gene is TRBV20-1, the J gene TRBJ1-6, with 8 bases identical to TRBD1. Unmatched junction bases numbered 3, after V lost 0 bases and J lost 2 bases. The V gene's germline CDR1 is DFQATT and CDR2 SNEGSKA (reference sequence). CDR3 length: 16 residues. CDR3 coding DNA: TGCAGTGCTAGAGATGGGACAGGCGCCTATAATTCACCCCTCCACTTT. This gives the protein CSARDGTGAYNSPLHF.

The chain combines TRBV5-1 with TRBJ2-1; the D gene is possibly TRBD2 (5 bases). V lost 4 bases and J lost 0, with 11 bases in between. This CDR3 spans 15 amino acids. In germline, CDR1 is SGHRS, CDR2 YFSETQ. The DNA for the CDR3 is TGCGCCAGCAGCATCCGGGATAGCTCCTACAATGAGCAGTTCTTC. Its translation: CASSIRDSSYNEQFF.

The chain carries TRBV2 and TRBJ2-2; the D gene is possibly TRBD2 (6 bases). The V gene's germline CDR1 is SNHLY and CDR2 FYNNEI. The CDR3 length is 15 residues. V was shortened by 11 bases and J by 5 bases, with 21 bases between the two germline ends. CDR3 residues: CADSGLALLTGELFF. In DNA form, the CDR3 reads TGTGCCGACAGTGGTCTAGCGCTTCTAACCGGGGAGCTGTTTTTT.

The V gene is TRBV7-9, the J gene TRBJ1-1; a weak D match, TRBD1 (5 bases). Per germline, CDR1 SEHNR and CDR2 FQNEAQ (reference sequence). Deletions cut 0 bases from V and 6 bases from J, with 17 bases between. This CDR3 contains 16 residues. Here the CDR3 reads CASSLAGTRKSAEAFF. DNA for the CDR3: TGTGCCAGCAGCTTAGCCGGGACCAGAAAGAGCGCTGAAGCTTTCTTT. Based on the CDR3 plus reference TRBV7-9 and TRBJ1-1, the full variable domain is DTGVSQNPRHKITKRGQNVTFRCDPISEHNRLYWYRQTLGQGPEFLTYFQNEAQLEKSRLLSDRFSAERPKGSFSTLEIQRTEQGDSAMYLCASSLAGTRKSAEAFFGQGTRLTVV.

CDR3 sequence: CASSSFIQPQHF. The CDR3 coding sequence is TGTGCCAGCAGTTCCTTCATTCAGCCCCAGCATTTT. This chain uses TRBV12-3 or TRBV12-4 with TRBJ1-5; D call uncertain. Trimming stripped 4 bases from V and 6 bases from J, with 7 bases between. This CDR3 has 12 residues.

This clonotype was observed a handful of times. The rearrangement joins TRBV7-3 to TRBJ2-1; the match to TRBD2 covers 8 bases. The CDR3 has 16 residues. The germline V gene has CDR1 SGHTA and CDR2 FQGTGA. Trimming cost V 5 bases and J 0 bases; bases outside gene matches: 6. This CDR3 reads CASSVGSGSSYNEQFF. Written as DNA, the CDR3 is TGTGCCAGCAGCGTTGGAAGCGGGAGCTCCTACAATGAGCAGTTCTTC.

This clonotype was seen only a few times. The rearrangement uses TRBV7-7 and TRBJ2-5, with 11 bases identical to TRBD2. V shed 8 bases and J 2 bases; nucleotides not matched to a gene: 7. The CDR3 has 15 amino acids. Looked up from germline, CDR1 is SSHAT and CDR2 is FNYEAQ (reference sequence). The CDR3 region is CASASGGLRQETQYF. The DNA for the CDR3 is TGTGCCAGCGCTAGCGGGGGGTTACGGCAAGAGACCCAGTACTTC.

In this sample, this clonotype turned up a few times. V is TRBV3-1 and J is TRBJ1-1; 8 bases map to TRBD1. Germline CDR1 is LGHDT and CDR2 is YNNKEL (reference sequence). V lost 8 bases and J lost 1; bases outside the gene matches: 3. The CDR3 consists of 13 residues. DNA for the CDR3: TGTGCCAGCGCCGACAGGGGGAACACTGAAGCTTTCTTT. Its translation: CASADRGNTEAFF.

The chain uses TRBV7-8 and TRBJ2-2; TRBD1 or TRBD2 may be the D gene (5 bases each). This CDR3 contains 15 residues. The germline V gene has CDR1 SGHVS and CDR2 FQNEAQ. Trimming removed 3 bases from V and 8 bases from J, with 16 bases in between. For the CDR3, the DNA is TGTGCCAGCAGCTTTGGGGGAGCGAGTTCGGGGGAGCTGTTTTTT. This codes for CASSFGGASSGELFF.

Ten or more counts support this clonotype. The J gene is TRBJ2-3, the V gene TRBV20-1, with TRBD2 matching 8 bases. V trimming: 5 bases; J trimming: 4 bases; junction bases outside the gene matches: 11. Per germline, CDR1 DFQATT and CDR2 SNEGSKA (reference sequence). This CDR3 region has 15 residues. CDR3 DNA: TGCAGTGCTCCCCTTAGCGGGGATTTGGCAGATACGCAGTATTTT. It yields the protein CSAPLSGDLADTQYF.

This clonotype has only a few counts. This chain connects TRBV12-3 or TRBV12-4 to TRBJ2-4; 8 positions agree with TRBD2. With 7 bases clipped from V and 2 bases from J, the junction kept 13 bases outside the gene matches. This CDR3 spans 17 amino acids. CDR3 sequence (DNA): TGTGCCAGCAACTTAGGAGGACTAGCCGAGTCCAAAAACATTCAGTACTTC. This gives the protein CASNLGGLAESKNIQYF.